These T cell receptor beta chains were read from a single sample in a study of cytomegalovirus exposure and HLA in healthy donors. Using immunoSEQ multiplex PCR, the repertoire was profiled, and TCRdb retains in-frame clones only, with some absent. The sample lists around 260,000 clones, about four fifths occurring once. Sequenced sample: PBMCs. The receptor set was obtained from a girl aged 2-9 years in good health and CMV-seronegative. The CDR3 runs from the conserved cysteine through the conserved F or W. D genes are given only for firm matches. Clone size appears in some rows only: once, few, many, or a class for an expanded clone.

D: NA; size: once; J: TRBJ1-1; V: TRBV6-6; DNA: TGTGCCAGCAGTTACCTTGGGCCCGCTGAAGCTTTCTTT; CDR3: CASSYLGPAEAFF
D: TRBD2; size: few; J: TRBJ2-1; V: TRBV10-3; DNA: TGTGCCACCGGACTAGCGGGGGGGAATGAGCAGTTCTTC; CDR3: CATGLAGGNEQFF
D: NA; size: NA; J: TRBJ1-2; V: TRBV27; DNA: TGTGCCAGCAGCCGTAGCGTAAACTATGGCTACACCTTC; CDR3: CASSRSVNYGYTF
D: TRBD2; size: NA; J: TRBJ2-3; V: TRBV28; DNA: TGTGCCAGCAGTTTAAGGGGGGGGATCCTTAGCGGGAGAGGCGATACGCAGTATTTT; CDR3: CASSLRGGILSGRGDTQYF
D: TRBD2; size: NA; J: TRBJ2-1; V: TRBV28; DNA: TGTGCCAGCAGCCAAACTAGCGGATACTCCTACAATGAGCAGTTCTTC; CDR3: CASSQTSGYSYNEQFF
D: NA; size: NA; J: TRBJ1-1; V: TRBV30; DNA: TGTGCCTGGAAACGACAGAGGAACACTGAAGCTTTCTTT; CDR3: CAWKRQRNTEAFF
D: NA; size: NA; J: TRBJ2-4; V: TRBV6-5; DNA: TGTGCCAGCAGGACCAGGGTAGCCAAAAACATTCAGTACTTC; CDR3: CASRTRVAKNIQYF
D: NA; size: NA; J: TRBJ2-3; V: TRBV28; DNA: TGTGCCAGCAGTTTCATCCGAGGGGGAATCACAGATACGCAGTATTTT; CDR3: CASSFIRGGITDTQYF
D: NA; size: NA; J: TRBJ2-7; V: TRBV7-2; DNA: TGTGCCAGCAGCTTTCGGCAGGCCTTCTACGAGCAGTACTTC; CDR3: CASSFRQAFYEQYF
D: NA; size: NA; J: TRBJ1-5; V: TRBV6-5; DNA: TGTGCCAGCAGTTACACTACTAATCAGCCCCAGCATTTT; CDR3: CASSYTTNQPQHF
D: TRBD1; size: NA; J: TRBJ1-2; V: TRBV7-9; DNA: TGTGCCAGCAGCTTAGCGCCTGAAGACAGGGGCTATGGCTACACCTTC; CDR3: CASSLAPEDRGYGYTF
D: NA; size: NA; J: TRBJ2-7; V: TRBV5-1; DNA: TGCGCCAGCAGCCCCGGGATGTACTCCGAGCAGTACTTC; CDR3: CASSPGMYSEQYF
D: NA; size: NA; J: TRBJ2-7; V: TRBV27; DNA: TGTGCCAGCAGTCCATACCCAGACAGTTACGAGCAGTACTTC; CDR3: CASSPYPDSYEQYF
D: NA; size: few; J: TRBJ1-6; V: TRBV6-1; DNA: TGTGCCAGCAGACTCGGGACCGGAGGGGCACCCCTCCACTTT; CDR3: CASRLGTGGAPLHF
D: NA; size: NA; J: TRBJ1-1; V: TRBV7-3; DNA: TGTGCCAGCAGCTTAAGCAGTATGAACACTGAAGCTTTCTTT; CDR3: CASSLSSMNTEAFF